These 29 T cell receptor beta chains share one sample of origin, sequenced in a study of T-cell reconstitution after alpha-beta-depleted transplantation in children. Unique molecular identifiers were used in preparing the TCRbeta library. TCRdb itself ran the PCR reads through MiXCR, one entry per CDR3 protein. The data contain about 980,000 distinct CDR3 sequences, about 29% of them singletons. This specimen consisted of PBMCs, mostly from graft donor cells, obtained 360 days after TCRalphabeta/CD19-depleted stem cell transplant. The receptors originated from a boy in the first two years of life who had a stem cell transplant for SCID, so the T cells may come from the graft donor.

Remarks on this clonotype: A read error may produce the germline difference seen at one junction end. The chain recombines TRBV12-3 or TRBV12-4 with TRBJ1-6; 9 positions match TRBD1. CDR3 length equals 15 residues. The CDR3 nucleotides read TGTGCCAGCAGTTTTAAGGGACAGGGCAACCCGAGAAAGTACTTT. Its protein product is CASSFKGQGNPRKYF.

This clonotype was counted between two and nine times. The chain uses TRBV7-8 and TRBJ2-1; D call uncertain. V was clipped by 6 bases and J by 9 bases, with 9 bases between them. CDR1 is SGHVS, CDR2 FQNEAQ, per germline. This CDR3 is built from 11 residues. The CDR3 DNA sequence: TGTGCCAGCAGTGATATTAGTGAGCAGTTCTTC. Protein sequence: CASSDISEQFF.

This chain links TRBV20-1 with TRBJ2-5, with TRBD2 matching over 13 bases. The CDR3 has 14 amino acids. The germline V gene encodes CDR1 DFQATT and CDR2 SNEGSKA (reference sequence). Trimming took 4 bases from V and 4 from J; bases not matched to a gene: 3. As DNA, the CDR3 is TGCAGTGCTACCGGGACTAGCGGGGTAGAGACCCAGTACTTC. Protein product: CSATGTSGVETQYF.

V usage is TRBV7-6 and J usage is TRBJ2-1; 14 bases fit TRBD2. The CDR3 length is 17 residues. J was trimmed by 7 bases and V by 5 bases; bases with no gene match: 10. Germline-derived CDR1 and CDR2 are SGHVS and FNYEAQ. CDR3 in amino acids: CASSPLWTSGGWNEQFF. CDR3 bases: TGTGCCAGCAGCCCTCTTTGGACTAGCGGGGGGTGGAATGAGCAGTTCTTC.

The J gene is TRBJ1-2, the V gene TRBV5-1, with D hard to call. The V end lost 0 bases, the J end lost 3 bases, and 6 bases lay between the germline ends. The germline V gene encodes CDR1 SGHRS and CDR2 YFSETQ. This CDR3 comprises 13 residues. The CDR3 DNA reads as TGCGCCAGCAGCTTGGACACCCACTATGGCTACACCTTC. Encoded protein: CASSLDTHYGYTF.

This rearrangement joins TRBV10-3 to TRBJ2-3; the D call may be TRBD1 or TRBD2 (6 bases each). The germline V gene has CDR1 ENHRY and CDR2 SYGVKD. The CDR3 has 14 residues. The V end was cut by 4 bases, the J end by 6 bases, with 14 bases between. CDR3 sequence (DNA): TGTGCCATCAGTGCGGGGGCCGCCGAGGATACGCAGTATTTT. Protein sequence: CAISAGAAEDTQYF.

Only a few counts were recorded for this clonotype. In DNA form, the CDR3 reads TGTGCCACCAGCAGAGATCGAGTAAAACTGTTTTTT. Its protein is CATSRDRVKLFF. V usage is TRBV15 and J usage is TRBJ1-4; no definite D call. With 0 bases removed from V and 10 bases from J, the gap between germline ends came to 6 bases. CDR1 and CDR2 (germline): LNHNV, YYDKDF (reference sequence). This CDR3 contains 12 residues.

Regarding this clonotype: The conserved closing phenylalanine or tryptophan is absent in this CDR3, likely reflecting a read error. The rearrangement joins TRBV12-3 or TRBV12-4 to TRBJ2-6, with TRBD1 identical over 9 bases. V lost 6 bases to trimming and J lost 2 bases; unmatched junction nucleotides: 11. The CDR3 has 18 amino acids. CDR3 sequence reads: CASRGDRASSPGANVLTL. CDR3 DNA sequence: TGTGCCAGCAGGGGGGACAGGGCGAGCTCGCCTGGGGCCAACGTCCTGACTCTC.

This clonotype was counted many times. V and J are TRBV12-3 or TRBV12-4 and TRBJ2-2, with 7 bases identical to TRBD1. Trimming removed 2 bases from V and 2 bases from J; junction bases left unmatched: 5. The CDR3 covers 16 residues. The CDR3 here is CASSLYRDRNTGELFF. In DNA form, the CDR3 reads TGTGCCAGCAGTTTATACCGGGACAGAAACACCGGGGAGCTGTTTTTT.

This clonotype was seen more than once but under ten times. V is TRBV19 and J is TRBJ2-5, with D perhaps assigned TRBD1 or TRBD2 (5 bases each). The CDR3 is 15 residues long. Germline CDR1 is LNHDA and CDR2 is SQIVND (reference sequence). Trimming removed 5 bases from V and 2 bases from J, with 15 bases in between. This CDR3 is CASSPMGTGQETQYF. The CDR3 nucleotides read TGTGCCAGTAGTCCGATGGGGACGGGACAAGAGACCCAGTACTTC.

The chain has TRBV5-1 and TRBJ2-7; 11 bases are a match to TRBD2. Germline assignment: CDR1 SGHRS and CDR2 YFSETQ. There are 15 residues in the CDR3. The J segment lost 7 bases and the V segment lost 4 bases, leaving 10 bases of the junction unmatched. CDR3 region: CASSVSLAGDGEQYF. Here the CDR3 DNA reads TGCGCCAGCAGCGTTTCACTAGCGGGGGACGGAGAGCAGTACTTC.

The chain joins TRBV7-2 to TRBJ2-5; tentatively, D is TRBD2 (6 bases). This CDR3 is built from 14 residues. The V gene lost 6 bases and the J gene lost 5 bases, with 16 bases spanning the gap. Germline V gene lookup returns CDR1 SGHTA and CDR2 FQGNSA. CDR3 in amino acids: CASRNGRGGETQYF. As DNA, the CDR3 is TGTGCCAGCAGAAATGGGCGGGGCGGCGAGACCCAGTACTTC.

The CDR3 loop is CSALGQGANEQYF. The CDR3 DNA sequence: TGCAGTGCCCTAGGACAGGGGGCAAACGAGCAGTACTTC. The rearrangement uses TRBV20-1 and TRBJ2-7; 11 bases agree with TRBD1. Germline lookup yields CDR1 DFQATT and CDR2 SNEGSKA (reference sequence). This CDR3 comprises 13 residues. After removal of 6 bases from V and 5 bases from J, the junction contained 6 bases not matched to a gene.

The chain employs TRBV11-2 and TRBJ1-5; D is undetermined. The V end lost 2 bases, the J end lost 0 bases, and 11 bases lay between the germline ends. CDR3 length: 16 residues. CDR1 and CDR2 from the germline V gene are SGHAT and FQNNGV. The CDR3 sequence is CASSLLGDYSNQPQHF. The CDR3 DNA is TGTGCCAGCAGCTTACTTGGCGACTATAGCAATCAGCCCCAGCATTTT. The entire variable domain, with the rest obtained from reference TRBV11-2 and TRBJ1-5, is as follows: EAGVAQSPRYKIIEKRQSVAFWCNPISGHATLYWYQQILGQGPKLLIQFQNNGVVDDSQLPKDRFSAERLKGVDSTLKIQPAKLEDSAVYLCASSLLGDYSNQPQHFGDGTRLSIL.

In regard to this clonotype: A read error may account for a junction end that differs from germline. The chain uses TRBV5-5 and TRBJ1-4; D possibly corresponds to TRBD1 (6 bases). The CDR3 is 16 residues long. The germline CDR1 and CDR2 sequences are SGHKS and YYEKEE (reference sequence). The DNA for the CDR3 is TGTGCCAGCAGCTTCACAGGGAGGGCAACTAAGGAAAAACTGTTTTTT. Protein: CASSFTGRATKEKLFF.

This clonotype came up a few times. The chain combines TRBV2 with TRBJ2-5; tentatively, D is TRBD2 (5 bases). V lost 6 bases and J 0 bases, leaving 17 bases between the germline ends. There are 16 residues in the CDR3. The germline V gene has CDR1 SNHLY and CDR2 FYNNEI. CDR3 sequence reads: CASSDPGSGNQETQYF. The CDR3 coding sequence is TGTGCCAGCAGCGATCCCGGTTCGGGAAACCAAGAGACCCAGTACTTC.

J is TRBJ2-2 and V is TRBV5-1; 7 nucleotides agree with TRBD2. The trim removed 0 bases at V and 3 bases at J, leaving 5 bases unmatched. The germline V gene encodes CDR1 SGHRS and CDR2 YFSETQ. The CDR3 length is 16 residues. The DNA for the CDR3 is TGCGCCAGCAGCTTGGCGGTCAGCGGGGACACCGGGGAGCTGTTTTTT. The encoded protein is CASSLAVSGDTGELFF. The variable domain in full, with the rest retrieved from reference TRBV5-1 and TRBJ2-2, is KAGVTQTPRYLIKTRGQQVTLSCSPISGHRSVSWYQQTPGQGLQFLFEYFSETQRNKGNFPGRFSGRQFSNSRSEMNVSTLELGDSALYLCASSLAVSGDTGELFFGEGSRLTVL.

The genes are TRBV7-6 and TRBJ2-3; D is ambiguous. Trimming left V 0 bases short and J 0 bases short, with 7 bases between. Germline V gives CDR1 SGHVS, CDR2 FNYEAQ. The CDR3 is 15 amino acids. CDR3 in DNA: TGTGCCAGCAGCTTAGCGGTTTCTAGCACAGATACGCAGTATTTT. Translated, it gives CASSLAVSSTDTQYF.

V is TRBV29-1 and J is TRBJ2-3, with a weak D call TRBD1 (5 bases). Trimming took off 6 bases at V and 2 bases at J, with 9 bases between the two ends. Germline CDR1 SQVTM, CDR2 ANQGSEA. There are 12 residues in the CDR3. The CDR3 reads CSVRQYTDTQYF. DNA of the CDR3: TGCAGCGTCCGACAGTACACAGATACGCAGTATTTT.

The chain is built from TRBV5-5 and TRBJ2-6; TRBD1 aligns across 8 bases. Germline CDR1 and CDR2: SGHKS and YYEKEE (reference sequence). With 1 base clipped from V and 12 bases from J, the junction kept 12 bases outside the gene matches. CDR3 length: 16 residues. CDR3 DNA sequence: TGTGCCAGCAGCTTGCCCAGAACAGGGGGACGTACCGTCCTGACTTTC. It specifies CASSLPRTGGRTVLTF. Supplemented by reference TRBV5-5 and TRBJ2-6, the full variable domain reads DAGVTQSPTHLIKTRGQQVTLRCSPISGHKSVSWYQQVLGQGPQFIFQYYEKEERGRGNFPDRFSARQFPNYSSELNVNALLLGDSALYLCASSLPRTGGRTVLTFGAGSRLTVL.

This clonotype appeared a single time. V and J are TRBV5-1 and TRBJ1-5, with unresolved D. Trimming cost V 0 bases and J 3 bases, with 7 bases left between them. This CDR3 spans 14 amino acids. The germline gives CDR1 SGHRS, CDR2 YFSETQ. The CDR3 bases are TGCGCCAGCAGCTTGGACACCGACAATCAGCCCCAGCATTTT. Its protein product is CASSLDTDNQPQHF. Full variable domain (missing parts from reference TRBV5-1 and TRBJ1-5): KAGVTQTPRYLIKTRGQQVTLSCSPISGHRSVSWYQQTPGQGLQFLFEYFSETQRNKGNFPGRFSGRQFSNSRSEMNVSTLELGDSALYLCASSLDTDNQPQHFGDGTRLSIL.

This chain uses TRBV7-9 with TRBJ2-3; D may correspond to TRBD1 or TRBD2 (6 bases each). The CDR3 is made up of 17 amino acids. Per germline, CDR1 SEHNR and CDR2 FQNEAQ (reference sequence). V lost 2 bases and J 0 bases, leaving 15 bases between the germline ends. CDR3 sequence (DNA): TGTGCCAGCAGCTTACGGGGGCTGGGACATAGCACAGATACGCAGTATTTT. The encoded protein is CASSLRGLGHSTDTQYF.

Only a few counts were recorded for this clonotype. The V call is TRBV5-1, the J call TRBJ1-2; tentative D call: TRBD1 (5 bases). Trimming stripped 1 base from V and 4 bases from J, with 11 bases between. In germline, CDR1 is SGHRS, CDR2 YFSETQ. CDR3 length equals 14 residues. The CDR3: CASSLTDRLYGYTF. For the CDR3, the DNA is TGCGCCAGCAGCTTGACTGACAGACTCTATGGCTACACCTTC. The entire variable domain, with the rest obtained from reference TRBV5-1 and TRBJ1-2, is as follows: KAGVTQTPRYLIKTRGQQVTLSCSPISGHRSVSWYQQTPGQGLQFLFEYFSETQRNKGNFPGRFSGRQFSNSRSEMNVSTLELGDSALYLCASSLTDRLYGYTFGSGTRLTVV.

This clonotype was found a few times. The chain carries TRBV12-3 or TRBV12-4 and TRBJ2-2; 9 bases are a match to TRBD1. The CDR3 spans 16 residues. V shed 6 bases, J shed 4 bases, and the junction held 9 bases outside the gene matches. The CDR3 loop is CASSPTGGSGTGELFF. The CDR3 region has the DNA TGTGCCAGCAGCCCGACAGGGGGATCCGGCACCGGGGAGCTGTTTTTT.

CDR3 in DNA: TGTGCCAGCAGTTACGCCTACAGGGATATATCAGACTATGGCTACACCTTC. Its protein is CASSYAYRDISDYGYTF. V usage is TRBV6-5 and J usage is TRBJ1-2, with D possibly TRBD1 on 6 matching bases. Looked up from germline, CDR1 is MNHEY and CDR2 is SVGAGI. Deletions cut 2 bases from V and 3 bases from J, with 19 bases between. The CDR3 totals 17 residues.

This clonotype was counted between two and nine times. The J gene is TRBJ1-1, the V gene TRBV7-2; D ambiguous. This CDR3 spans 15 amino acids. CDR1 SGHTA and CDR2 FQGNSA come from the germline V gene. Trimming removed 0 bases at V and 5 bases at J, with 13 bases between. This chain's CDR3 is CASSLALGGVTEAFF. As DNA, the CDR3 is TGTGCCAGCAGCTTAGCGTTGGGAGGAGTAACTGAAGCTTTCTTT.

This clonotype was detected many times. The CDR3 spells CASSSQRGPHGPQYF. The CDR3 nucleotides are TGTGCCAGCAGCTCTCAGAGGGGACCTCACGGGCCCCAGTACTTC. The rearrangement uses TRBV13 and TRBJ2-5; D might be TRBD1 or TRBD2, each matching 5 bases. The CDR3 is 15 residues long. Germline lookup yields CDR1 PRHDT and CDR2 FYEKMQ (reference sequence). V was trimmed by 4 bases and J by 9 bases, leaving 21 bases between them.

The rearrangement uses TRBV12-3 or TRBV12-4 and TRBJ2-1; 10 bases are a match to TRBD1. The V segment lost 6 bases and the J segment 6 bases; nucleotides outside the gene matches: 8. This CDR3 is 15 amino acids long. The CDR3 DNA is TGTGCCAGCAGCTCCCCGGGACAGGGGCCCAATGAGCAGTTCTTC. This sequence encodes CASSSPGQGPNEQFF.

The gene calls are TRBV5-1 and TRBJ2-1; TRBD2 aligns across 7 bases. Germline V CDR1 and CDR2: SGHRS, YFSETQ. This CDR3 is 15 amino acids long. V dropped 3 bases and J dropped 10; count of bases not matched to a gene: 13. The CDR3 nucleotides read TGCGCCAGCAGCTCAATAAGCGGGGTGGTCCTGGAGCAGTTCTTC. Translation gives CASSSISGVVLEQFF.